These T cell receptor beta chains were read from a single sample in a study of blood T cells in healthy people across ages. One entry per CDR3 protein results from TCRdb running MiXCR on the 5' RACE reads. The sample comprises roughly 1,800,000 distinct CDR3 sequences, around half of which are singletons, and approximately 2.1% rests with the top ten. Sample: blood. The receptors derive from a woman aged 40-49 years in good health. The CDR3 runs from the conserved cysteine through the conserved F or W. D genes are given only for firm matches. Only some rows state a clone size, as once, few, many or a class for expanded clones.

>TRBJ1-2|few|NA|TRBV28
CASSQWDGYGYTF
TGTGCCAGCAGCCAATGGGATGGGTATGGCTACACCTTC
>TRBJ2-5|NA|NA|TRBV7-3
CASSLTPARAQETQYF
TGTGCCAGCAGCTTAACTCCGGCCAGGGCCCAAGAGACCCAGTACTTC
>TRBJ1-6|few|TRBD1|TRBV5-1
CASSPRWTGASDYNSPLHF
TGCGCCAGCAGCCCGAGATGGACAGGGGCGAGCGACTATAATTCACCCCTCCACTTT
>TRBJ2-3|few|NA|TRBV12-3/TRBV12-4
CASSFIYTQYF
TGTGCCAGCAGTTTCATTTATACGCAGTATTTT
>TRBJ1-1|NA|NA|TRBV29-1
CSVTVGPGANTEAFF
TGCAGCGTCACGGTTGGGCCAGGGGCAAACACTGAAGCTTTCTTT
>TRBJ1-5|NA|NA|TRBV6-4
CASSEQQGQPQHF
TGTGCCAGCAGTGAGCAACAGGGCCAGCCCCAGCATTTT
>TRBJ2-3|NA|TRBD1|TRBV20-1
CSARDRSYGDTQYF
TGCAGTGCTCGGGACAGGAGTTACGGAGATACGCAGTATTTT
>TRBJ2-1|NA|NA|TRBV5-1
CASSPTASVSYNEQFF
TGCGCCAGCAGCCCAACTGCTAGCGTTTCCTACAATGAGCAGTTCTTC
>TRBJ2-3|NA|TRBD2|TRBV11-2
CASSLRSGVSTDTQYF
TGTGCCAGCAGCTTACGAAGCGGGGTTAGCACAGATACGCAGTATTTT
>TRBJ2-3|NA|NA|TRBV16
CASSHPSLEDTQYF
TGTGCCAGCAGCCATCCCTCATTAGAGGATACGCAGTATTTT
>TRBJ1-4|NA|NA|TRBV11-2
CASSPLVRSKLFF
TGTGCCAGCAGCCCCTTGGTCAGGTCAAAACTGTTTTTT
>TRBJ1-5|once|NA|TRBV27
CASSLQAGIGNQPQHF
TGTGCCAGCAGTTTACAGGCCGGGATTGGCAATCAGCCCCAGCATTTT
>TRBJ2-5|NA|TRBD2|TRBV7-9
CASSLGLAGGEEATQYF
TGTGCCAGCAGCCTGGGACTAGCGGGGGGTGAGGAAGCGACCCAGTACTTC
>TRBJ2-3|few|TRBD2|TRBV7-9
CASPGRGGPDTQYF
TGTGCCAGCCCAGGGCGGGGGGGCCCAGATACGCAGTATTTT
>TRBJ2-5|NA|NA|TRBV5-5
CASSLVSRWAVQETQYF
TGTGCCAGCAGCTTGGTGTCCAGGTGGGCGGTCCAAGAGACCCAGTACTTC
>TRBJ1-4|NA|NA|TRBV7-8
CASSLTGGYGNEKLFF
TGTGCCAGCAGCTTAACTGGCGGCTATGGTAATGAAAAACTGTTTTTT
>TRBJ2-7|NA|NA|TRBV28
CASSLLSAYNEQYF
TGTGCCAGCAGTTTGCTCAGCGCCTACAATGAGCAGTACTTC
>TRBJ1-2|NA|TRBD1|TRBV9
CASSGSGQGDYGYTF
TGTGCCAGCAGCGGTAGTGGACAGGGAGACTATGGCTACACCTTC
>TRBJ2-1|few|NA|TRBV7-7
CASSLSLDSSNEQFF
TGTGCTAGCAGCTTATCATTAGACAGCAGCAATGAGCAGTTCTTC
>TRBJ2-7|NA|TRBD1|TRBV28
CASRAGGEDYEQYF
TGTGCCAGCAGGGCAGGGGGTGAGGACTACGAGCAGTACTTC
>TRBJ2-5|NA|NA|TRBV7-8
CASSPERSNNEQYF
TGTGCCAGCAGCCCGGAGCGGAGTAACAATGAGCAGTACTTC
>TRBJ2-3|NA|NA|TRBV5-1
CASTPRGGSTDTQYF
TGCGCCAGCACCCCCCGAGGGGGGAGCACAGATACGCAGTATTTT
>TRBJ2-3|NA|TRBD2|TRBV15
CATSRPWTSGGSTDTQYF
TGTGCCACCAGCAGACCCTGGACTAGCGGGGGGTCCACAGATACGCAGTATTTT